The entry below gives a single T cell receptor beta chain sequence along with its context. Its antigen is undetermined. The CDR3 spans 13 residues. The V gene lost 6 bases and the J gene lost 7 bases, with 14 bases spanning the gap. The germline CDR1 and CDR2 sequences are LNHDA and SQIVND (reference sequence). The data derive from a study of circulating CD8 cells and anti-PD-1 response in melanoma. The wider study: Response groups: complete/partial responders versus stable/progressive non-responders. General study results and limits: Previously treated and treatment-naive patients were pooled together. Clonotype sharing was highest between DPOS and TIGIT subsets.

TCR libraries were prepared from about 15 ng of total RNA with the QIAseq Immune Repertoire TCR panel. TCRdb re-derived calls from the reads in MiXCR, one entry per CDR3 protein. In the table there are fewer than 1,000 distinct CDR3 sequences, 6.6% of which are singletons. Four subsets defined by PD-1 and/or TIGIT were sorted from live CD3+CD8+TCRalphabeta+ cells. The source is a human donor with melanoma. The sequenced sample was CD8+ T cells from PBMCs, obtained at baseline or after one month of anti-PD-1 therapy (not recorded which). This chain links TRBV19 with TRBJ2-3, with a possible D match to TRBD2 (5 bases). CDR3 nucleotides: TGTGCCAGTAGCTCAATCAGCGGAAATACGCAGTATTTT. Encoded protein: CASSSISGNTQYF. Full variable domain (rest looked up from reference TRBV19 and TRBJ2-3): DGGITQSPKYLFRKEGQNVTLSCEQNLNHDAMYWYRQDPGQGLRLIYYSQIVNDFQKGDIAEGYSVSREKKESFPLTVTSAQKNPTAFYLCASSSISGNTQYFGPGTRLTVL.